These 5 T cell receptor beta chains were all obtained from the same sample, sequenced in a study of CD8+ T cells in alopecia areata. TCR sequencing used cDNA made by reverse transcription of extracted RNA. The data were produced by immunoSEQ multiplex PCR, yet TCRdb's version contains in-frame clones alone and is incomplete. This sample has about 300,000 clones and no singletons, with 1.2% in the ten largest. A sort of pooled cutaneous lymph node cells used CD4, CD8alpha, NKG2D, NKG2ACE and other stains. The sequenced sample consisted of CD4+ T cells sorted from a lymph node. The receptor source for this set is a C3H/HeJ mouse with alopecia areata. This mouse strain has H2-k as its MHC haplotype.

This clone was seen a handful of times. Genes and germline come from the mouse. The missing CDR3 end, 4 residues past where the read stops, is filled in from the germline J gene. The same CDR3 also results from other DNA sequences found in this sample. This chain uses TRBV4 with TRBJ1-2; D is possibly TRBD1 (6 bases). CDR3 size: 14 residues. Germline V CDR1 and CDR2: LGHDT, YNNKQL (reference sequence). V lost 3 bases and J lost 0, with 8 bases in between. CDR3: CASSYRGANSDYTF. CDR3 bases read: TGTGCCAGCAGCTACAGGGGAGCAAACTCC. Full variable domain (outside the CDR3, taken from reference TRBV4 and TRBJ1-2): ETAVFQTPNYHVTQVGNEVSFNCKQTLGHDTMYWYKQDSKKLLKIMFSYNNKQLIVNETVPRRFSPQSSDKAHLNLRIKSVEPEDSAVYLCASSYRGANSDYTFGSGTRLLVI.

This clone was seen a few times. These gene names are mouse names. The CDR3 end is not reached by the read, which stops 3 residues before it; the germline J gene fills it in. V usage is TRBV19 and J usage is TRBJ1-6; no clear D gene. TRBJ1-6 qualifies as an ORF whose function is uncertain. Trimming cost V 6 bases and J 3 bases, with 10 bases left between them. The CDR3 length is 14 residues. Germline V lookup: CDR1 FNHDT, CDR2 SITEND (reference sequence). CDR3 bases read: TGTGCCAGCACCTCCGACAACTATAATTCGCCC. This gives the protein CASTSDNYNSP. The whole CDR3 protein reads CASTSDNYNSPLYF.

This clone was observed a handful of times. Gene names are the mouse ones. The read ends 3 residues early relative to the CDR3; the germline J gene fills the gap. The genes are TRBV13-2 and TRBJ1-6; 9 bases are shared with TRBD1. TRBJ1-6 is given ORF status, its function remaining uncertain. Germline-derived CDR1 and CDR2 are NNHNN and SYGAGS (reference sequence). This CDR3 region has 17 residues. With V trimmed by 3 bases and J by 0 bases, 4 bases remained unmatched. The sequenced part of the CDR3 DNA is TGTGCCAGCGGTGGGACAGGGGTCCTTTCCTATAATTCGCCC. Encoded protein: CASGGTGVLSYNSP. The entire CDR3 protein reads CASGGTGVLSYNSPLYF.

This clone was observed many times. Mouse germline and gene names are used. Read sequence stops 4 residues before the CDR3 end, and the germline J gene provides the missing end. This sample includes further DNA sequences coding for the same CDR3. The J gene is TRBJ2-2, the V gene TRBV1; TRBD1 matches at 10 bases. V shed 1 base and J 2 bases; nucleotides not matched to a gene: 1. CDR1 is NSQYPW, CDR2 LRSPGD, per germline (reference sequence). This CDR3 region has 16 residues. The covered CDR3 bases are TGCACCTGCAGTGCAGGACAGGGGGCGAACACCGGG. It specifies CTCSAGQGANTG. Given in full, the CDR3 is CTCSAGQGANTGQLYF.

This clone has a handful of counts. Mouse germline and gene names are used. The sequence runs out 4 residues before the end of the CDR3; the remainder is reconstructed from the germline J gene. The gene calls are TRBV1 and TRBJ2-5; tentatively, D is TRBD2 (6 bases). From germline, CDR1 is NSQYPW and CDR2 LRSPGD (reference sequence). The CDR3 runs to 13 residues. Trimming pared 5 bases from V and 1 base from J, leaving 7 bases between. CDR3 DNA (partial): TGCACCTGCAGTCGGGGGGACCAAGAC. Translating gives CTCSRGDQD. The complete CDR3 protein is CTCSRGDQDTQYF. Supplemented by reference TRBV1 and TRBJ2-5, the full variable domain reads VTLLEQNPRWRLVPRGQAVNLRCILKNSQYPWMSWYQQDLQKQLQWLFTLRSPGDKEVKSLPGADYLATRVTDTELRLQVANMSQGRTLYCTCSRGDQDTQYFGPGTRLLVL.